Shown below are 25 T cell receptor beta chains from a single sample sequenced in a study of T cell responses to AZD1222 COVID-19 vaccine. This table comes from immunoSEQ multiplex PCR, and its TCRdb copy is limited to in-frame clones, with some not included. The sample gives 90,000 to 120,000 clones, 70% to 90% of which show up once; around 4.9% is in the top ten. This sample comprised peripheral blood, obtained 28 days after the second AZD1222 dose. The receptors originated from an adult who received the AZD1222 COVID-19 vaccine.

The rearrangement links TRBV19 to TRBJ2-7; 9 bases align to TRBD1. CDR1 and CDR2 (germline): LNHDA, SQIVND (reference sequence). The trim removed 6 bases at V and 3 bases at J, leaving 6 bases unmatched. This CDR3 region has 14 residues. The CDR3 nucleotides are TGTGCCAGTAGCCAGACAGGGGGAATCTACGAGCAGTACTTC. This codes for CASSQTGGIYEQYF.

This chain links TRBV10-3 with TRBJ2-1, with TRBD1 identical over 9 bases. Germline V gene data show CDR1 as ENHRY and CDR2 as SYGVKD. The V gene end was trimmed by 4 bases and the J gene end by 8 bases; junction bases not matched to a gene: 9. This CDR3 is built from 15 residues. In DNA, the CDR3 is TGTGCCATCAGTGGTGGTGGGACAGGGAAGGATGAGCAGTTCTTC. Translation gives CAISGGGTGKDEQFF.

This rearrangement joins TRBV11-1 to TRBJ2-7; 11 bases match TRBD1. The CDR3 is made up of 15 amino acids. CDR1 and CDR2 from the germline V gene are SGHAT and FQDESV (reference sequence). The V and J ends lost 5 bases and 6 bases, in that order; junction bases with no gene match: 9. This CDR3 is CASSPIGQGAGEQYF. The CDR3 nucleotides are TGTGCCAGCAGCCCCATAGGACAGGGGGCGGGCGAGCAGTACTTC.

The gene calls are TRBV6-2 or TRBV6-3 and TRBJ2-7; D not resolved. The V end lost 4 bases, the J end lost 0 bases, and 16 bases lay between the germline ends. The CDR3 runs to 16 residues. Germline loops: CDR1 MNHEY, CDR2 SVGEGT. The CDR3 coding sequence is TGTGCCAGCAGTTCTCGTGCGAGCCGAAGCTCCTACGAGCAGTACTTC. Its protein is CASSSRASRSSYEQYF.

The CDR3 sequence: CASREAGGFSYEQYF. CDR3 in DNA: TGTGCCAGCAGGGAGGCAGGGGGCTTCTCCTACGAGCAGTACTTC. This rearrangement joins TRBV7-2 to TRBJ2-7; TRBD1 matches 8 bases. Unmatched junction bases numbered 7, after V lost 6 bases and J lost 0 bases. Germline CDR1 SGHTA, CDR2 FQGNSA. The CDR3 consists of 15 residues.

The rearrangement links TRBV5-1 to TRBJ2-3, with TRBD1 identical over 9 bases. There are 15 residues in the CDR3. V shed 4 bases, J shed 7 bases, and the junction held 10 bases outside the gene matches. The germline V gene has CDR1 SGHRS and CDR2 YFSETQ. The DNA of the CDR3 is TGCGCCAGCAGCACCGGGACAGGGCTTCTCCATACGCAGTATTTT. Protein sequence: CASSTGTGLLHTQYF.

The V and J genes are TRBV3-1 (or the pseudogene TRBV3-2) and TRBJ1-1, with D uncertain. Germline V lookup: CDR1 LGHDT, CDR2 YNNKEL (reference sequence). This CDR3 region has 16 residues. V gave up 0 bases and J gave up 1 base, with 12 bases separating them. The CDR3 loop reads CASSQEGGLANTEAFF. The CDR3 coding sequence is TGTGCCAGCAGCCAAGAAGGCGGGTTGGCGAACACTGAAGCTTTCTTT.

The chain uses TRBV6-5 and TRBJ1-6; TRBD1 is a possible D gene (5 bases). The CDR3 is 15 amino acids. The V gene lost 4 bases and the J gene lost 9 bases, with 16 bases spanning the gap. From germline, CDR1 is MNHEY and CDR2 SVGAGI. CDR3 bases: TGTGCCAGCAGTTTACAGGATTCCCCCGTTTCACCCCTCCACTTT. Residues: CASSLQDSPVSPLHF.

The chain is built from TRBV18 and TRBJ1-1; the match to TRBD1 covers 10 bases. V lost 3 bases and J lost 3; bases outside the gene matches: 7. In germline, CDR1 is KGHSH, CDR2 LQKENI. CDR3 size: 16 residues. In DNA, the CDR3 is TGTGCCAGCTCACCGCCCCTGACAGGGGGCCACACTGAAGCTTTCTTT. This gives the protein CASSPPLTGGHTEAFF.

The chain has TRBV28 and TRBJ2-2; D may correspond to TRBD1 or TRBD2 (5 bases each). The CDR3 is 13 amino acids. CDR1 is MDHEN and CDR2 is SYDVKM in the germline V gene. V shed 8 bases and J shed 0 bases, with 7 bases lying between them. The CDR3 reads CASGGPNTGELFF. CDR3 nucleotides: TGTGCCAGCGGGGGACCGAACACCGGGGAGCTGTTTTTT.

The V gene is TRBV7-8, the J gene TRBJ2-7, with D uncertain. Trimming removed 5 bases at V and 0 bases at J, with 14 bases between. Germline-derived CDR1 and CDR2 are SGHVS and FQNEAQ. The CDR3 loop spans 15 amino acids. CDR3 coding DNA: TGTGCCAGCAGCCCCCGCCGAGTTAGCTCCTACGAGCAGTACTTC. Translated: CASSPRRVSSYEQYF.

In its sample, this clone was seen once. The chain uses TRBV19 and TRBJ1-5, with TRBD1 matching 9 bases. The CDR3 runs to 15 residues. The germline gives CDR1 LNHDA, CDR2 SQIVND (reference sequence). V gave up 6 bases and J gave up 2 bases; unmatched junction bases: 5. The CDR3, as DNA: TGTGCCAGTAGCCTCACAGGGGGCGGCAATCAGCCCCAGCATTTT. Translated, it gives CASSLTGGGNQPQHF. The whole variable domain, filled in from reference TRBV19 and TRBJ1-5, reads DGGITQSPKYLFRKEGQNVTLSCEQNLNHDAMYWYRQDPGQGLRLIYYSQIVNDFQKGDIAEGYSVSREKKESFPLTVTSAQKNPTAFYLCASSLTGGGNQPQHFGDGTRLSIL.

The V gene is TRBV5-6, the J gene TRBJ1-1; the D gene is possibly TRBD1 (5 bases). V lost 0 bases to trimming and J lost 4 bases, with 10 bases between them. The length of the CDR3 is 14 residues. The germline CDR1 and CDR2 sequences are SGHDT and YYEEEE. This chain's CDR3 is CASSLAGGPTEAFF. The CDR3 coding sequence is TGTGCCAGCAGCTTGGCGGGGGGACCCACTGAAGCTTTCTTT.

The CDR3 loop reads CASSPATVNTEAFF. The DNA of the CDR3 is TGTGCCAGCAGCCCGGCGACAGTGAACACTGAAGCTTTCTTT. The chain combines TRBV7-7 with TRBJ1-1; the D gene is possibly TRBD1 (5 bases). The CDR3 spans 14 residues. The V and J ends lost 5 bases and 0 bases respectively, with 10 bases between them. From germline, CDR1 is SSHAT and CDR2 FNYEAQ (reference sequence).

The chain is built from TRBV18 and TRBJ1-2, with D uncertain. This CDR3 is built from 12 residues. The germline V gene has CDR1 KGHSH and CDR2 LQKENI. V was clipped by 6 bases and J by 6 bases, with 11 bases between them. The CDR3 sequence: CASSRSGDGYTF. In nucleotides, the CDR3 is TGTGCCAGCTCGAGGTCTGGGGATGGCTACACCTTC.

The J gene is TRBJ2-3, the V gene TRBV7-6; the match to TRBD1 covers 7 bases. Germline CDR1 and CDR2: SGHVS and FNYEAQ. This CDR3 region has 17 residues. Trimming took 5 bases from V and 2 from J; bases not matched to a gene: 13. Written as DNA, the CDR3 is TGTGCCAGCAGCCGACCACGGTTGAGGGGGCTCACAGATACGCAGTATTTT. This gives the protein CASSRPRLRGLTDTQYF.

The genes are TRBV6-1 and TRBJ2-7; possibly TRBD1 or TRBD2 for D (5 bases each). Deletions cut 1 base from V and 4 bases from J, with 11 bases between. The germline V gene has CDR1 MNHNS and CDR2 SASEGT. This CDR3 has 14 residues. CDR3 bases: TGTGCCAGCAGTGAAGGGGACGGGTTGTACGAGCAGTACTTC. Amino acids: CASSEGDGLYEQYF.

The genes are TRBV28 and TRBJ1-6; D gene unclear. The CDR3 totals 12 residues. The germline V and J ends were trimmed by 8 bases and 11 bases, with 13 bases remaining between them. The germline CDR1 and CDR2 sequences are MDHEN and SYDVKM. The CDR3 sequence is CASGIRVTPLHF. The CDR3 bases are TGTGCCAGCGGTATTAGGGTTACACCCCTCCACTTT.

The chain recombines TRBV28 with TRBJ1-2, with D perhaps matching TRBD1 (6 bases). Germline V lookup: CDR1 MDHEN, CDR2 SYDVKM. V was pared by 2 bases and J by 5 bases, with 18 bases between. The CDR3 has 16 residues. CDR3 in DNA: TGTGCCAGCAGTTTAGGGGACACCGGGAAATTTTATGGCTACACCTTC. Translation gives CASSLGDTGKFYGYTF.

This clone came up once. The chain joins TRBV9 to TRBJ2-7; no reliable D call. V was cut by 0 bases and J by 2 bases, with 6 bases left in between. Germline-derived CDR1 and CDR2 are SGDLS and YYNGEE. The CDR3 is 13 residues long. CDR3: CASSVANTYEQYF. CDR3 sequence (DNA): TGTGCCAGCAGCGTAGCCAACACCTACGAGCAGTACTTC.

This rearrangement joins TRBV25-1 to TRBJ1-3; D is possibly TRBD1 (5 bases). Germline loops: CDR1 MGHDK, CDR2 SYGVNS. Deletions cut 6 bases from V and 0 bases from J, with 9 bases between. This CDR3 comprises 14 residues. CDR3 in DNA: TGTGCCAGCAGACAGGAGAGCTCTGGAAACACCATATATTTT. Residues: CASRQESSGNTIYF.

The chain links TRBV28 to TRBJ2-1; possible D gene TRBD1, 5 bases. Germline V gene sequence: CDR1 MDHEN, CDR2 SYDVKM. V was shortened by 6 bases and J by 7 bases, with 22 bases between the two germline ends. The CDR3 covers 16 residues. The CDR3 coding sequence is TGTGCCAGCAGCGCCGGTGGGTTGCAGGGATTGAATGAGCAGTTCTTC. Translation gives CASSAGGLQGLNEQFF.

J is TRBJ1-1 and V is TRBV12-3 or TRBV12-4; unclear D gene. This CDR3 contains 13 residues. V shed 3 bases and J shed 1 base, with 6 bases lying between them. Here the CDR3 reads CASSLRQNTEAFF. CDR3 nucleotides: TGTGCCAGCAGTTTGAGGCAGAACACTGAAGCTTTCTTT.

The chain links TRBV6-5 to TRBJ1-2; TRBD1 might be the D (5 bases). The CDR3 spans 12 residues. CDR1 MNHEY and CDR2 SVGAGI come from the germline V gene. Trimming cost V 8 bases and J 0 bases, with 7 bases left between them. This CDR3 reads CASAGSNYGYTF. CDR3 coding DNA: TGTGCCAGCGCAGGGTCTAACTATGGCTACACCTTC.

The rearrangement joins TRBV6-5 to TRBJ2-6; weak D call: TRBD2 (6 bases). Germline CDR1 is MNHEY and CDR2 is SVGAGI. Trimming cost V 11 bases and J 7 bases, with 18 bases left between them. The CDR3 contains 14 residues. Here the CDR3 reads CAGGGRVLANVLTF. CDR3 in DNA: TGTGCCGGGGGAGGCCGGGTCCTTGCCAACGTCCTGACTTTC.